This T cell receptor (beta chain) was sequenced in a study of blood T cell repertoires in COVID-19. Study-level background: Samples representing acute and convalescent COVID-19 were sourced from the United States, Italy and Spain. Sources were T cells, B-cell-depleted T cells, or PBMCs; the material itself was cDNA or gDNA.

Authors' data handling: Amplification of reference gene primers was used by the study to estimate nucleated cell counts. Assay used: immunoSEQ multiplex PCR; TCRdb lists only in-frame clones, some missing. That table gives V, J and clone size, and the DNA gave D and trimming. The table lists over 25,000 clones, approximately 85% of them singletons. The sample comprised peripheral blood. This clonotype originated in a woman aged 60-75 years with active COVID-19.

Here the CDR3 DNA reads TGTGCCAGTAGTGTCGGGACAGGGCCTAACTATGGCTACACCTTC. Translation: CASSVGTGPNYGYTF. V is TRBV19 and J is TRBJ1-2; 9 nucleotides align to TRBD1. CDR1 is LNHDA, CDR2 SQIVND, per germline (reference sequence). J lost 0 bases, V lost 5 bases, and 4 bases had no gene match. The CDR3 is 15 amino acids.